Below are 25 T cell receptor beta chains sequenced from a single sample in a study of OX40 agonist ivuxolimab in advanced cancers. Sequencing was performed with immunoSEQ multiplex PCR; in TCRdb, only in-frame clones are kept and a portion is missing. Seen here are tens of thousands of clones, approximately 84% observed once, and the top ten hold 20% to 25%. This sample comprised CD4+ or CD8+ T cells sorted from blood, obtained in a trial of the OX40 agonist ivuxolimab. All receptors come from an adult with an advanced solid tumor such as melanoma, head and neck, liver or kidney cancer.

In its sample, this clone was seen a few times. The chain is built from TRBV5-1 and TRBJ2-3, with TRBD1 matching 8 bases. V trimming: 0 bases; J trimming: 6 bases; junction bases outside the gene matches: 6. Germline V gene sequence: CDR1 SGHRS, CDR2 YFSETQ. This CDR3 comprises 15 residues. The CDR3 here is CASSLGQGQGDTQYF. The DNA for the CDR3 is TGCGCCAGCAGCTTGGGACAGGGGCAGGGGGATACGCAGTATTTT.

This chain uses TRBV9 with TRBJ2-1, with 9 nucleotides matching TRBD2. V trimming: 3 bases; J trimming: 8 bases; junction bases outside the gene matches: 15. The CDR3 consists of 17 residues. Looked up from germline, CDR1 is SGDLS and CDR2 is YYNGEE. The CDR3 sequence: CASSARGASGTNDEQFF. CDR3 bases: TGTGCCAGCAGCGCCCGCGGGGCTAGCGGGACCAACGATGAGCAGTTCTTC.

DNA of the CDR3: TGTGCCAGCAGCGTAGCTTACAGGGGGGTCCAAAATGAGCAGTTCTTC. This sequence encodes CASSVAYRGVQNEQFF. This chain joins TRBV9 and TRBJ2-1, with 8 bases that match TRBD1. Trimming cost V 0 bases and J 7 bases; bases outside gene matches: 9. Looked up from germline, CDR1 is SGDLS and CDR2 is YYNGEE. This CDR3 spans 16 amino acids.

This clone was detected only once. This chain uses TRBV2 with TRBJ2-7, with TRBD1 matching over 8 bases. J gave up 5 bases and V 9 bases, and 6 bases lay outside the gene matches. CDR1 SNHLY and CDR2 FYNNEI come from the germline V gene. There are 12 residues in the CDR3. CDR3 DNA: TGTGCCAGAGGGGACAGGACCAACGAGCAGTACTTC. It encodes CARGDRTNEQYF.

This rearrangement joins TRBV6-6 to TRBJ2-2; TRBD2 aligns across 11 bases. The CDR3 sequence is 15 residues long. After removal of 9 bases from V and 4 bases from J, the junction contained 7 bases not matched to a gene. Looked up from germline, CDR1 is MNHNY and CDR2 is SVGAGI (reference sequence). DNA for the CDR3: TGTGCCAGTTCCCCCGGGACTAGCGGCACCGGGGAGCTGTTTTTT. This gives the protein CASSPGTSGTGELFF.

V is TRBV19 and J is TRBJ2-1; 11 bases are shared with TRBD1. Germline V gives CDR1 LNHDA, CDR2 SQIVND (reference sequence). This CDR3 spans 16 amino acids. The junction had 12 bases not matched to a gene; V was cut back by 6 bases and J by 8 bases. CDR3 sequence (DNA): TGTGCCAGTAGACCCGGGACAGGGGGTTTTTCGGATGAGCAGTTCTTC. It yields the protein CASRPGTGGFSDEQFF.

V and J are TRBV27 and TRBJ2-7, with TRBD2 as a possible D gene (5 bases). Germline V gives CDR1 MNHEY, CDR2 SMNVEV (reference sequence). Trimming took off 6 bases at V and 6 bases at J, with 15 bases between the two ends. The CDR3 runs 13 residues. For the CDR3, the DNA is TGTGCCAGCAGCCCGAAACGAGGAGGCGAGCAGTACTTC. Protein: CASSPKRGGEQYF.

This rearrangement joins TRBV7-9 to TRBJ2-4; 12 nucleotides match TRBD2. V shed 3 bases and J 2 bases; nucleotides not matched to a gene: 2. The germline CDR1 and CDR2 sequences are SEHNR and FQNEAQ (reference sequence). The CDR3 has 16 residues. The CDR3 is CASSFLAGGTKNIQYF. CDR3 bases: TGTGCCAGCAGCTTTCTAGCGGGAGGGACCAAAAACATTCAGTACTTC.

The chain is built from TRBV6-1 and TRBJ2-2; 9 positions match TRBD1. The germline V gene encodes CDR1 MNHNS and CDR2 SASEGT. The CDR3 consists of 18 residues. With 2 bases clipped from V and 0 bases from J, the junction kept 7 bases outside the gene matches. The CDR3 coding sequence is TGTGCCAGCAGTGAATGGATCGGACAGGGGTCGAACACCGGGGAGCTGTTTTTT. Protein: CASSEWIGQGSNTGELFF.

V and J are TRBV27 and TRBJ1-1; tentatively, D is TRBD1 (5 bases). The CDR3 is 16 residues long. V dropped 4 bases and J dropped 7 bases, with 22 bases sitting between them. Germline V gene lookup returns CDR1 MNHEY and CDR2 SMNVEV (reference sequence). CDR3 DNA sequence: TGTGCCAGCAGTTCTCTGGGACCGGGACCGATCGGTGAAGCTTTCTTT. This encodes CASSSLGPGPIGEAFF.

V is TRBV9 and J is TRBJ1-2; 9 bases fit TRBD1. Germline CDR1 reads SGDLS; CDR2 reads YYNGEE. Trimming cost V 3 bases and J 4 bases; bases outside gene matches: 7. The CDR3 totals 15 residues. CDR3 DNA: TGTGCCAGCAGCGGATTACAGGGGGCTGTCTATGGCTACACCTTC. Translated, it gives CASSGLQGAVYGYTF.

The J gene is TRBJ2-1, the V gene TRBV9; 15 bases fit TRBD2. The CDR3 is 19 amino acids. CDR1 is SGDLS and CDR2 is YYNGEE in the germline V gene. The V segment lost 0 bases and the J segment 6 bases; nucleotides outside the gene matches: 10. DNA for the CDR3: TGTGCCAGCAGCGTAGCGGGACTAGCGGGAGGAAGGCACCTCAATGAGCAGTTCTTC. It yields the protein CASSVAGLAGGRHLNEQFF.

The chain couples TRBV28 to TRBJ1-1; D is undetermined. The CDR3 sequence is 15 residues long. Trimming pared 6 bases from V and 4 bases from J, leaving 18 bases between. Per the germline V gene, CDR1 is MDHEN and CDR2 is SYDVKM. CDR3 nucleotides: TGTGCCAGCAGCCCAGCCCTGGACCTCCCCACTGAAGCTTTCTTT. Translating gives CASSPALDLPTEAFF.

CDR3 loop: CASSHRGNTDTQYF. CDR3 DNA: TGTGCCAGCAGCCACAGGGGGAACACAGATACGCAGTATTTT. This chain connects TRBV5-5 to TRBJ2-3; TRBD1 matches 8 bases. This CDR3 is built from 14 residues. The V segment lost 4 bases and the J segment 2 bases; nucleotides outside the gene matches: 3. In germline, CDR1 is SGHKS, CDR2 YYEKEE (reference sequence).

The rearrangement joins TRBV4-1 to TRBJ1-3, with a tentative D call TRBD1 (5 bases). The germline V gene has CDR1 MGHRA and CDR2 YSYEKL. The CDR3 sequence is 15 residues long. The ends were cut back, 4 bases at V and 2 bases at J, with 12 bases in the middle. Here the CDR3 reads CASSLNLGAGNTIYF. As DNA, the CDR3 is TGCGCCAGCAGCCTCAACCTAGGGGCTGGAAACACCATATATTTT.

This chain connects TRBV5-4 to TRBJ1-4; 8 bases fit TRBD1. This CDR3 spans 14 amino acids. Germline V lookup: CDR1 SGHNT, CDR2 YYREEE (reference sequence). V shed 2 bases and J 8 bases; nucleotides not matched to a gene: 5. This CDR3 reads CASSLTGGNEKLFF. DNA for the CDR3: TGTGCCAGCAGCTTAACAGGGGGTAACGAAAAACTGTTTTTT.

The chain employs TRBV27 and TRBJ1-2; D may be TRBD1 (6 bases). Germline assignment: CDR1 MNHEY and CDR2 SMNVEV (reference sequence). CDR3 length equals 13 residues. Trimming pared 3 bases from V and 8 bases from J, leaving 13 bases between. DNA of the CDR3: TGTGCCAGCAGTTTTCGGGGGGCCGAGGGCTACACCTTC. Residues: CASSFRGAEGYTF.

The chain is built from TRBV29-1 and TRBJ2-2; D not certain. The CDR3 is 13 amino acids. Germline V gene lookup returns CDR1 SQVTM and CDR2 ANQGSEA. V lost 3 bases and J 4 bases, leaving 9 bases between the germline ends. The CDR3 coding sequence is TGCAGCGTTGACTACCCGGGCACCGGGGAGCTGTTTTTT. Its translation is CSVDYPGTGELFF.

This rearrangement joins TRBV5-1 to TRBJ1-2; the D is unclear. The CDR3 runs to 12 residues. The germline gives CDR1 SGHRS, CDR2 YFSETQ. The V end was cut by 0 bases, the J end by 3 bases, with 3 bases between. For the CDR3, the DNA is TGCGCCAGCAGCTTGGCAGACTATGGCTACACCTTC. Translation: CASSLADYGYTF. The variable domain in full, completed from reference TRBV5-1 and TRBJ1-2, reads KAGVTQTPRYLIKTRGQQVTLSCSPISGHRSVSWYQQTPGQGLQFLFEYFSETQRNKGNFPGRFSGRQFSNSRSEMNVSTLELGDSALYLCASSLADYGYTFGSGTRLTVV.

This clone occurred a few times. This chain links TRBV28 with TRBJ1-2; 12 bases match TRBD1. Trimming at V came to 3 bases and at J to 7 bases, leaving 6 bases not matched to a gene. The CDR3 runs 15 residues. Germline V lookup: CDR1 MDHEN, CDR2 SYDVKM. CDR3 nucleotide sequence: TGTGCCAGCAGTTTGCGGGGACAGGGGGCGGTTGGCTACACCTTC. Translating gives CASSLRGQGAVGYTF.

The chain links TRBV28 to TRBJ2-2, with D perhaps TRBD1 (5 bases). Germline CDR1 is MDHEN and CDR2 is SYDVKM. Trimming shortened V by 6 bases and J by 5 bases, and 7 bases separated the two germline ends. The CDR3 runs 12 residues. The CDR3 spells CASRGATGELFF. CDR3 DNA sequence: TGTGCCAGCAGAGGGGCAACCGGGGAGCTGTTTTTT.

The rearrangement links TRBV5-6 to TRBJ2-7; 8 nucleotides agree with TRBD1. The germline V gene has CDR1 SGHDT and CDR2 YYEEEE. Trimming at V came to 4 bases and at J to 0 bases, leaving 9 bases not matched to a gene. The CDR3 has 16 amino acids. The CDR3 DNA reads as TGTGCCAGCAGCGAACAGACAGGGGTGAGCTCCTACGAGCAGTACTTC. Its translation is CASSEQTGVSSYEQYF.

This chain uses TRBV27 with TRBJ1-2; unclear D gene. Germline assignment: CDR1 MNHEY and CDR2 SMNVEV (reference sequence). The V end was cut by 0 bases, the J end by 4 bases, with 9 bases between. This CDR3 has 14 amino acids. CDR3 protein: CASSLSPGLYGYTF. CDR3 DNA: TGTGCCAGCAGTTTATCGCCAGGCCTCTATGGCTACACCTTC.

V gene TRBV10-2 combines with J gene TRBJ2-3; 8 nucleotides align to TRBD2. V shed 3 bases, J shed 4 bases, and the junction held 6 bases outside the gene matches. Germline CDR1 reads WSHSY; CDR2 reads SAAADI. The CDR3 spans 15 residues. CDR3 loop: CASSDVREASDTQYF. In DNA, the CDR3 is TGCGCCAGCAGTGACGTGCGGGAGGCTTCAGATACGCAGTATTTT.

CDR3 DNA sequence: TGTGCCAGCAGCTTAGAGGGTTGGGGACAGGGAAGAGAGACCCAGTACTTC. Its translation: CASSLEGWGQGRETQYF. The genes are TRBV7-2 and TRBJ2-5, with 9 bases identical to TRBD1. CDR1 and CDR2 from the germline V gene are SGHTA and FQGNSA. V gave up 1 base and J gave up 4 bases; unmatched junction bases: 10. The CDR3 extends over 17 amino acids.